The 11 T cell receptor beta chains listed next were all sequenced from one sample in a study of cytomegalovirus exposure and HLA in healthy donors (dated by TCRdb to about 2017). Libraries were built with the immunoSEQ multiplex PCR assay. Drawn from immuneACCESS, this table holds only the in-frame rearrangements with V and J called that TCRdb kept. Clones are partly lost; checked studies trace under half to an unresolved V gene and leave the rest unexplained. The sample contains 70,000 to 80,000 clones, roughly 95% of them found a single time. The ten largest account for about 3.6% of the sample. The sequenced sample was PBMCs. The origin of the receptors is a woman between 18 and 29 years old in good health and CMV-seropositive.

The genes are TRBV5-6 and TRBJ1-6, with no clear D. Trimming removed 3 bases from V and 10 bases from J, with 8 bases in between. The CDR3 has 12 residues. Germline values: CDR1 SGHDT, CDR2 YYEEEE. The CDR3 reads CASSSGYSPLHF. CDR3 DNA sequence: TGTGCCAGCAGCTCGGGATACTCACCCCTCCACTTT.

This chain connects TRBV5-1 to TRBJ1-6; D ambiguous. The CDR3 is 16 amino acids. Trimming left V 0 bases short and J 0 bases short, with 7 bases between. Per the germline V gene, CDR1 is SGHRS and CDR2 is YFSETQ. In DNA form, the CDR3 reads TGCGCCAGCAGCTTGGATCGGAGCTCCTATAATTCACCCCTCCACTTT. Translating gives CASSLDRSSYNSPLHF.

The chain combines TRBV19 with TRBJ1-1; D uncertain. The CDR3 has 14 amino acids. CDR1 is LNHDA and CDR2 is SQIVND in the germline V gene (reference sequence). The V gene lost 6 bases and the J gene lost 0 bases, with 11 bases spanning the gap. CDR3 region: CASRLSVVNTEAFF. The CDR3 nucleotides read TGTGCCAGTAGACTCTCGGTAGTGAACACTGAAGCTTTCTTT.

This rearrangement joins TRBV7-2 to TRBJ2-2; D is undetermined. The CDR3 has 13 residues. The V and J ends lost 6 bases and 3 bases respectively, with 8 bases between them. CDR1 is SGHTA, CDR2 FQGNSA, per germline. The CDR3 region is CASSSAHTGELFF. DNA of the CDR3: TGTGCCAGCAGTTCCGCGCACACCGGGGAGCTGTTTTTT. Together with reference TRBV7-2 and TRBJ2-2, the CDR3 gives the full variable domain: GAGVSQSPSNKVTEKGKDVELRCDPISGHTALYWYRQSLGQGLEFLIYFQGNSAPDKSGLPSDRFSAERTGGSVSTLTIQRTQQEDSAVYLCASSSAHTGELFFGEGSRLTVL.

Written as DNA, the CDR3 is TGTGCCAGTAGTGATACTAGCGGGTTGGGTGAGCAGTACTTC. Translating gives CASSDTSGLGEQYF. The V gene is TRBV19, the J gene TRBJ2-7; 9 bases are shared with TRBD2. The V segment lost 5 bases and the J segment 7 bases; nucleotides outside the gene matches: 9. Germline V gene lookup returns CDR1 LNHDA and CDR2 SQIVND (reference sequence). The CDR3 contains 14 residues.

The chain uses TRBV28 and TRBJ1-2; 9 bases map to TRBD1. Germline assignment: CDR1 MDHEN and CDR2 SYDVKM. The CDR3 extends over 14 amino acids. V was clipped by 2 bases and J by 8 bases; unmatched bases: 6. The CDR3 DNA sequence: TGTGCCAGCAGTTTACAGGACAGGGGAAGGGGCTACACCTTC. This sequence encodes CASSLQDRGRGYTF.

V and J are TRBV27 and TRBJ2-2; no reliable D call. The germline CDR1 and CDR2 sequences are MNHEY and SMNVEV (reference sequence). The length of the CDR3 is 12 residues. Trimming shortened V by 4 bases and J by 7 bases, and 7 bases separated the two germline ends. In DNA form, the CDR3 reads TGTGCCAGCAGTTGGCGAGGCGGGGAGCTGTTTTTT. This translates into CASSWRGGELFF.

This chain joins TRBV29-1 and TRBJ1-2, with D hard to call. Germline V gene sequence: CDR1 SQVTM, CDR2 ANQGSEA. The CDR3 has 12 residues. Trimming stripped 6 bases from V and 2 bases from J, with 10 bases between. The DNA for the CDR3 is TGCAGCGTGCAATCACTCAACTATGGCTACACCTTC. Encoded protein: CSVQSLNYGYTF.

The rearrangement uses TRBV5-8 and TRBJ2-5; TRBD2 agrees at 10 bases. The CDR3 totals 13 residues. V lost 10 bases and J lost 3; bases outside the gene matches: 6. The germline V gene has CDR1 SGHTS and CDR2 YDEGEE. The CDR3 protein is CARGTSAKETQYF. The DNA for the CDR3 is TGTGCCCGAGGGACTAGCGCAAAAGAGACCCAGTACTTC.

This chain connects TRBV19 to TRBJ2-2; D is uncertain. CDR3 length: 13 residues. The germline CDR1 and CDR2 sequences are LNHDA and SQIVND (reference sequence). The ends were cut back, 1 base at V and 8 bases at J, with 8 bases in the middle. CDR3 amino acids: CASSIGGTGELFF. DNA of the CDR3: TGTGCCAGTAGTATAGGAGGCACTGGGGAGCTGTTTTTT. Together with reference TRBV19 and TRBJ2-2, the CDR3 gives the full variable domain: DGGITQSPKYLFRKEGQNVTLSCEQNLNHDAMYWYRQDPGQGLRLIYYSQIVNDFQKGDIAEGYSVSREKKESFPLTVTSAQKNPTAFYLCASSIGGTGELFFGEGSRLTVL.

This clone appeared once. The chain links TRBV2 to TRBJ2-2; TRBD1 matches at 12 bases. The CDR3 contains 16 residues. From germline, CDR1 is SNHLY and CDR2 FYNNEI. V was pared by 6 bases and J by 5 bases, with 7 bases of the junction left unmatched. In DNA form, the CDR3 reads TGTGCCAGCAGCTACGGGACAGGGGGCGCAACCGGGGAGCTGTTTTTT. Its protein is CASSYGTGGATGELFF.